This T cell receptor (beta chain) was found in a study of cytomegalovirus exposure and HLA in healthy donors (dated by TCRdb to the late 2010s). Looking at the study overall: An earlier analysis of approximately 640 of the donors reported about 290 Gb of sequence data and some 120 million unique TCR beta sequences from 190 million or so T cells. An early release that covered roughly 600 HLA-typed donors contained around 300 gigabases of sequencing data and tens of millions of unique TCR sequences. Of the roughly 400 genotyped donors, less than 85% were placed in the genetic ancestry cluster associated with self-reported Caucasian donors. The study aimed to test whether cataloging public T cell receptors could reveal signatures of past pathogen exposure. The study used immunosequencing to profile the T cell repertoires of 666 subjects and linked those repertoires to cytomegalovirus serostatus. Besides the first cohort of approximately 670 subjects, a separate validation cohort made up of 120 different subjects was used. The study combined high-throughput TCR immunosequencing, statistical association of individual TCRs with disease status, and machine learning to predict cytomegalovirus infection status. A later analysis re-examined previously published TCR beta repertoires from more than 600 donors and added high-resolution HLA genotyping to investigate patterns of TCR occurrence. Rather than using new phenotypic data, the later analysis identified candidate immune exposures from TCR beta sequences and from how often those sequences occurred across donors. An earlier analysis of several hundred of the donors used high-throughput TCR beta sequencing to judge whether each TCR beta V gene segment behaved as functional or pseudogenic. Donor age, sex, ethnicity and CMV serostatus were compiled alongside the repertoire data. Genome-wide SNP genotypes for about 65% of the roughly 670 donors were used in a later genetic analysis, which treated that subset as a discovery cohort. Every repertoire in the discovery cohort had been generated on one and the same sequencing platform. HLA typing covered class I and class II loci at four-digit resolution. The number of donors typed differed by locus, with 629-630 for A, B, C, DRB1 and DQB1, more than 500 for DQA1, approximately 570 for DPA1, and around 460 for DPB1. Five DR-DQ haplotypes were handled as single units for association and clustering, since linkage in the cohort was strong. Among 350 to 400 genotyped donors of the cohort, an average of approximately 250,000 unique TCR beta nucleotide sequences were sequenced per donor, about a sixth of them non-productive.

The cohort consisted of some 670 healthy bone marrow donors. Cohort members were all nominally healthy when sampled, although unrecorded immune exposures were likely present. The donor tested CMV seronegative, placing the donor among the 350 to 400 seronegative members of the cohort. A peripheral blood sample was provided by each donor, and peripheral blood mononuclear cells were used for TCR beta sequencing. The Qiagen DNeasy Blood Extraction Kit was used to extract genomic DNA from the blood cell samples. As regards this clone: The antigen it binds to is not known. Base qualities are not provided; no much larger clone lies one nucleotide away.

General study outcomes and caveats: Because HLA typing was missing for some donors at each locus, association tests included only the typed subset. The classifier was reported to diagnose cytomegalovirus status with high specificity and sensitivity in both the original and validation cohorts. The study listed 164 TCR beta chains as associated with cytomegalovirus. A further reported finding was that TCR beta sequences accurately predicted the HLA-A and HLA-B alleles for most subjects in the first cohort. Linkage disequilibrium might explain the correlated functional status among segregating V segments, but an unknown experimental factor could not be ruled out. The sequencing pipeline was judged likely to have produced a cluster of highly shared sequence variants as a technical artifact. Across donors, most TCR sequences were observed very rarely, whereas some public TCRs were present in many individuals. For the cohort, immune exposure information was limited to CMV serostatus. This cohort had only TCR beta chains sequenced, and the lack of alpha or paired-chain data limited which features could be detected. Because counts were too low, more than 15 rarely observed V segments, including chromosome 9 orphons, were left out of the earlier analysis of 500 to 750 of the donors. In vitro tests confirmed that three of the cytomegalovirus-associated TCR beta chains recognize cytomegalovirus antigens. Assigning TCR associations to individual alleles was difficult when HLA alleles, especially DR and DQ, strongly co-occurred. In a later analysis, several top co-occurrence clusters were reported to appear linked to parvovirus B19, influenza, CMV and Epstein-Barr virus. Most CMV-associated TCR beta chains appeared to be HLA-restricted in a later analysis, and the HLA associations seemed to be driven largely by CMV exposure. At a false discovery rate of 0.05, a later analysis linked under 20,000 TCR beta sequences to specific HLA alleles. In a later analysis, TCR association rates were found to vary across HLA loci, with the most associated TCRs seen for DRB1 alleles and the fewest for HLA-C alleles. Broadly in line with IMGT annotations, most TCR beta V segments showed up in productive rearrangements about 87% or about 30% of the time in an earlier analysis of about 500 of the donors. The 87-base-pair reads could not distinguish some IMGT-functional V segments, including TRBV6-2 and TRBV6-3, so those segments were excluded. The presence/absence analyses assumed that sequencing depth was roughly uniform across donors, and that assumption may not be true. A later genetic analysis reported fewer N-insertions in productive TCRs among donors in an Asian-associated ancestry cluster than the approximately 700-donor mean. It was suggested by the authors that the approach could potentially be generalized to other disease states and immunological phenotypes. V-gene and J-gene trimming of TCR beta chains was associated with a missense DCLRE1C variant in a later genetic analysis, and the association was replicated in an independent cohort. A later analysis found that HLA-associated TCR beta chains were more clonally expanded and had lower generation probabilities than equally common non-associated chains.

Here V drops 4 bases and J drops 2 bases, and the junction holds 8 bases not matched to any gene. CDR1 and CDR2 (MGHRA, YSYEKL) derive from the germline V gene. The CDR3 numbers 18 residues from cysteine through phenylalanine. The DNA shown is the 54-base CDR3, in frame from base 1. Preparation of the library involved the immunoSEQ multiplex PCR assay. For the multiplex PCR, a mixture combining 60 forward primers for TCR Vbeta segments and 13 reverse primers for TCR Jbeta segments was used. The CDR3 region of rearranged TCR beta genes was amplified from genomic DNA by a multiplex PCR assay. On the Illumina HiSeq System, the amplified TCR beta libraries were sequenced as 87-base-pair reads. The original pipeline was this. In a later analysis, tens of millions of unique TCR beta chains were counted across the 500 to 850 repertoires, and around 11 million of these chains were shared by at least two donors. A nearest-neighbor algorithm error-corrected the raw reads and collapsed the reads into unique sequences, merging closely related sequences to remove PCR and sequencing errors. V, D and J gene segments were assigned by aligning CDR3 sequences to IMGT reference sequences. For a sequence to be retained, a match of at least six nucleotides to both a V gene segment and a J gene segment was required. A rearrangement was called productive if the CDR3 had no stop codons and remained in frame with V and J, and every other rearrangement was called non-productive. Following IMGT convention, CDR3 was defined as the stretch from the second conserved V-encoded cysteine up to the conserved J-encoded phenylalanine. The earlier analysis of about 590 of the donors excluded sequences that lacked an unambiguous match to a single V gene segment. An earlier analysis of roughly 590 of the donors called V segments functional above 56.7% productive rearrangements and segregating when the between-donor standard deviation exceeded 5%. A statistical classification framework was built for diagnosing cytomegalovirus status from the catalog of TCR beta chain sequences. A later analysis assigned V and J genes by comparing TCR nucleotide sequences with IMGT/GENE-DB human TR gene sequences. Using the TCRdist pipeline, a later analysis assigned CDR3 sequences along with most-parsimonious VDJ recombination scenarios. A later analysis defined each TCR beta chain by its CDR3 amino acid sequence plus V-gene family, and excluded reads lacking a unique V-gene family. As a way to deal with suspected cross-contamination and a sequencing artifact, a later analysis dropped hundreds of nucleotide sequences that were highly shared and had low generation probability. For each public chain, a later analysis derived a clonal expansion index from normalized ranks of inferred template counts within each repertoire. In a later analysis, generation probabilities were computed using a VDJ recombination model fitted to out-of-frame rearrangements, and the results were checked against IGoR. A later analysis scored TCR-TCR, TCR-HLA and TCR-CMV co-occurrence with hypergeometric tests, applying a repertoire-size bias correction to TCR pairs. To estimate false discovery rates, a later analysis permuted the HLA or CMV assignments 20 times. A later analysis grouped co-occurring TCRs with DBSCAN, adding TCRdist sequence similarity when clustering within HLA-allele-positive subsets. Repertoires with fewer than 30,000 or more than 120,000 public chains, plus five repertoires with anomalous nucleotide sharing, were excluded from co-occurrence clustering. TCRdb provides this immuneACCESS table in a form limited to in-frame rearrangements. Some clones are lacking; in checked studies, under half of them reflect an unresolved V gene, and why the rest are absent is not known. V and J calls and clone size are copied from that table; D and trimming were computed from the DNA. This sample comprises hundreds of thousands of clones, approximately 84% of them detected only once. 0.2% to 0.25% of the sample goes to the ten largest clones.

The receptor was isolated from a girl aged 2-10 years in good health and CMV-seronegative. The specimen sequenced was PBMCs. The chain employs TRBV4-1 and TRBJ2-2; 12 bases in between match TRBD2. This receptor has the CDR3 CASSRLAGAMLNTGELFF. The sequenced DNA is TGCGCCAGCAGCCGACTAGCGGGAGCAATGCTAAACACCGGGGAGCTGTTTTTT.